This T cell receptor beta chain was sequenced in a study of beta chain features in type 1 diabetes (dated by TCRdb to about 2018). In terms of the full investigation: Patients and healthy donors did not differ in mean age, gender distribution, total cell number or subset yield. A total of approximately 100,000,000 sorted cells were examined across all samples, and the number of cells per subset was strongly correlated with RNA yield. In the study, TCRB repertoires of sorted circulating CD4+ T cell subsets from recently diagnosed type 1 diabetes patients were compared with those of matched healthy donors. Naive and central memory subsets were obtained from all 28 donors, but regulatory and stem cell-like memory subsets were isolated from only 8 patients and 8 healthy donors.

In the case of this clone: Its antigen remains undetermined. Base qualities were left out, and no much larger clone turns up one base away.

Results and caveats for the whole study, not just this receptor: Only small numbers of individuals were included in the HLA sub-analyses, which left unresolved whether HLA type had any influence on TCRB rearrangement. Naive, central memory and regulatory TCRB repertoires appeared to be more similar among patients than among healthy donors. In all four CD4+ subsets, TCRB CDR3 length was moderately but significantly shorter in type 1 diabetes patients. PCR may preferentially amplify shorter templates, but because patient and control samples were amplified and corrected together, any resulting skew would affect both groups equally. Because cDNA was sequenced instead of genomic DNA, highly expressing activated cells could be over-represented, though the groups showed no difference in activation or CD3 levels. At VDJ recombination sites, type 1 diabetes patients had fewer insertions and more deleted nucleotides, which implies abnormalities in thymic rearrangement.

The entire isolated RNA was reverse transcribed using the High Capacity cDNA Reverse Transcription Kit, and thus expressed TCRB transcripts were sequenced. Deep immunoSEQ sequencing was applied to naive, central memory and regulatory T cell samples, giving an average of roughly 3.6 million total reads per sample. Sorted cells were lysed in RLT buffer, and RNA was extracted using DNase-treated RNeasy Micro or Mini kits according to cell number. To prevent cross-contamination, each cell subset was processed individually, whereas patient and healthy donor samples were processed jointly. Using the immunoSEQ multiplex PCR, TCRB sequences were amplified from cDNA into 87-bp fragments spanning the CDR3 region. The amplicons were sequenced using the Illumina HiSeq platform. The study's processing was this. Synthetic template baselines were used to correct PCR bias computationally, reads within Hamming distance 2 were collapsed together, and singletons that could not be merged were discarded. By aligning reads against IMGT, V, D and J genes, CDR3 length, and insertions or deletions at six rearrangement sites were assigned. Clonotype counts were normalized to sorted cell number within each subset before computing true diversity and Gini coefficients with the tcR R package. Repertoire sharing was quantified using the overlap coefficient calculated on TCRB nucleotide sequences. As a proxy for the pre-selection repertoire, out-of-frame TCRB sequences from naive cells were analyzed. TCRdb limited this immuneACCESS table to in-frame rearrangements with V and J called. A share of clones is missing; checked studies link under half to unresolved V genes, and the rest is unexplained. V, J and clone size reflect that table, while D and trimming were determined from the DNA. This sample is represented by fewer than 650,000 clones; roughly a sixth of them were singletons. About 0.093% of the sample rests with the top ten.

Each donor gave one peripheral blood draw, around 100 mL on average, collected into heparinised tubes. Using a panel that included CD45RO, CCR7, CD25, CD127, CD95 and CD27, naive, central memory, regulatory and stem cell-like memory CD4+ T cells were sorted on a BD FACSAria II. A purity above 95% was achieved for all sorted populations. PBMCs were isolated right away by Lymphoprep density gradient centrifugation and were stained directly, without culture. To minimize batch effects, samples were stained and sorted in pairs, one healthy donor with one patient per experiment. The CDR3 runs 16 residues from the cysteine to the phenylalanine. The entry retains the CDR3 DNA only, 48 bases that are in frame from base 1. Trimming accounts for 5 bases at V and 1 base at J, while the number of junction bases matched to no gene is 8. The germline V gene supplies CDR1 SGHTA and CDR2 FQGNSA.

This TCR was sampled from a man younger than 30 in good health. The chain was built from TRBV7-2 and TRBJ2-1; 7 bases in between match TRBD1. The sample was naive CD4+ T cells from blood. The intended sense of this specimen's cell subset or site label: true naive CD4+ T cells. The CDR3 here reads CASSPDRVISYNEQFF. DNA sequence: TGTGCCAGCAGCCCTGACAGGGTTATTTCCTACAATGAGCAGTTCTTC.